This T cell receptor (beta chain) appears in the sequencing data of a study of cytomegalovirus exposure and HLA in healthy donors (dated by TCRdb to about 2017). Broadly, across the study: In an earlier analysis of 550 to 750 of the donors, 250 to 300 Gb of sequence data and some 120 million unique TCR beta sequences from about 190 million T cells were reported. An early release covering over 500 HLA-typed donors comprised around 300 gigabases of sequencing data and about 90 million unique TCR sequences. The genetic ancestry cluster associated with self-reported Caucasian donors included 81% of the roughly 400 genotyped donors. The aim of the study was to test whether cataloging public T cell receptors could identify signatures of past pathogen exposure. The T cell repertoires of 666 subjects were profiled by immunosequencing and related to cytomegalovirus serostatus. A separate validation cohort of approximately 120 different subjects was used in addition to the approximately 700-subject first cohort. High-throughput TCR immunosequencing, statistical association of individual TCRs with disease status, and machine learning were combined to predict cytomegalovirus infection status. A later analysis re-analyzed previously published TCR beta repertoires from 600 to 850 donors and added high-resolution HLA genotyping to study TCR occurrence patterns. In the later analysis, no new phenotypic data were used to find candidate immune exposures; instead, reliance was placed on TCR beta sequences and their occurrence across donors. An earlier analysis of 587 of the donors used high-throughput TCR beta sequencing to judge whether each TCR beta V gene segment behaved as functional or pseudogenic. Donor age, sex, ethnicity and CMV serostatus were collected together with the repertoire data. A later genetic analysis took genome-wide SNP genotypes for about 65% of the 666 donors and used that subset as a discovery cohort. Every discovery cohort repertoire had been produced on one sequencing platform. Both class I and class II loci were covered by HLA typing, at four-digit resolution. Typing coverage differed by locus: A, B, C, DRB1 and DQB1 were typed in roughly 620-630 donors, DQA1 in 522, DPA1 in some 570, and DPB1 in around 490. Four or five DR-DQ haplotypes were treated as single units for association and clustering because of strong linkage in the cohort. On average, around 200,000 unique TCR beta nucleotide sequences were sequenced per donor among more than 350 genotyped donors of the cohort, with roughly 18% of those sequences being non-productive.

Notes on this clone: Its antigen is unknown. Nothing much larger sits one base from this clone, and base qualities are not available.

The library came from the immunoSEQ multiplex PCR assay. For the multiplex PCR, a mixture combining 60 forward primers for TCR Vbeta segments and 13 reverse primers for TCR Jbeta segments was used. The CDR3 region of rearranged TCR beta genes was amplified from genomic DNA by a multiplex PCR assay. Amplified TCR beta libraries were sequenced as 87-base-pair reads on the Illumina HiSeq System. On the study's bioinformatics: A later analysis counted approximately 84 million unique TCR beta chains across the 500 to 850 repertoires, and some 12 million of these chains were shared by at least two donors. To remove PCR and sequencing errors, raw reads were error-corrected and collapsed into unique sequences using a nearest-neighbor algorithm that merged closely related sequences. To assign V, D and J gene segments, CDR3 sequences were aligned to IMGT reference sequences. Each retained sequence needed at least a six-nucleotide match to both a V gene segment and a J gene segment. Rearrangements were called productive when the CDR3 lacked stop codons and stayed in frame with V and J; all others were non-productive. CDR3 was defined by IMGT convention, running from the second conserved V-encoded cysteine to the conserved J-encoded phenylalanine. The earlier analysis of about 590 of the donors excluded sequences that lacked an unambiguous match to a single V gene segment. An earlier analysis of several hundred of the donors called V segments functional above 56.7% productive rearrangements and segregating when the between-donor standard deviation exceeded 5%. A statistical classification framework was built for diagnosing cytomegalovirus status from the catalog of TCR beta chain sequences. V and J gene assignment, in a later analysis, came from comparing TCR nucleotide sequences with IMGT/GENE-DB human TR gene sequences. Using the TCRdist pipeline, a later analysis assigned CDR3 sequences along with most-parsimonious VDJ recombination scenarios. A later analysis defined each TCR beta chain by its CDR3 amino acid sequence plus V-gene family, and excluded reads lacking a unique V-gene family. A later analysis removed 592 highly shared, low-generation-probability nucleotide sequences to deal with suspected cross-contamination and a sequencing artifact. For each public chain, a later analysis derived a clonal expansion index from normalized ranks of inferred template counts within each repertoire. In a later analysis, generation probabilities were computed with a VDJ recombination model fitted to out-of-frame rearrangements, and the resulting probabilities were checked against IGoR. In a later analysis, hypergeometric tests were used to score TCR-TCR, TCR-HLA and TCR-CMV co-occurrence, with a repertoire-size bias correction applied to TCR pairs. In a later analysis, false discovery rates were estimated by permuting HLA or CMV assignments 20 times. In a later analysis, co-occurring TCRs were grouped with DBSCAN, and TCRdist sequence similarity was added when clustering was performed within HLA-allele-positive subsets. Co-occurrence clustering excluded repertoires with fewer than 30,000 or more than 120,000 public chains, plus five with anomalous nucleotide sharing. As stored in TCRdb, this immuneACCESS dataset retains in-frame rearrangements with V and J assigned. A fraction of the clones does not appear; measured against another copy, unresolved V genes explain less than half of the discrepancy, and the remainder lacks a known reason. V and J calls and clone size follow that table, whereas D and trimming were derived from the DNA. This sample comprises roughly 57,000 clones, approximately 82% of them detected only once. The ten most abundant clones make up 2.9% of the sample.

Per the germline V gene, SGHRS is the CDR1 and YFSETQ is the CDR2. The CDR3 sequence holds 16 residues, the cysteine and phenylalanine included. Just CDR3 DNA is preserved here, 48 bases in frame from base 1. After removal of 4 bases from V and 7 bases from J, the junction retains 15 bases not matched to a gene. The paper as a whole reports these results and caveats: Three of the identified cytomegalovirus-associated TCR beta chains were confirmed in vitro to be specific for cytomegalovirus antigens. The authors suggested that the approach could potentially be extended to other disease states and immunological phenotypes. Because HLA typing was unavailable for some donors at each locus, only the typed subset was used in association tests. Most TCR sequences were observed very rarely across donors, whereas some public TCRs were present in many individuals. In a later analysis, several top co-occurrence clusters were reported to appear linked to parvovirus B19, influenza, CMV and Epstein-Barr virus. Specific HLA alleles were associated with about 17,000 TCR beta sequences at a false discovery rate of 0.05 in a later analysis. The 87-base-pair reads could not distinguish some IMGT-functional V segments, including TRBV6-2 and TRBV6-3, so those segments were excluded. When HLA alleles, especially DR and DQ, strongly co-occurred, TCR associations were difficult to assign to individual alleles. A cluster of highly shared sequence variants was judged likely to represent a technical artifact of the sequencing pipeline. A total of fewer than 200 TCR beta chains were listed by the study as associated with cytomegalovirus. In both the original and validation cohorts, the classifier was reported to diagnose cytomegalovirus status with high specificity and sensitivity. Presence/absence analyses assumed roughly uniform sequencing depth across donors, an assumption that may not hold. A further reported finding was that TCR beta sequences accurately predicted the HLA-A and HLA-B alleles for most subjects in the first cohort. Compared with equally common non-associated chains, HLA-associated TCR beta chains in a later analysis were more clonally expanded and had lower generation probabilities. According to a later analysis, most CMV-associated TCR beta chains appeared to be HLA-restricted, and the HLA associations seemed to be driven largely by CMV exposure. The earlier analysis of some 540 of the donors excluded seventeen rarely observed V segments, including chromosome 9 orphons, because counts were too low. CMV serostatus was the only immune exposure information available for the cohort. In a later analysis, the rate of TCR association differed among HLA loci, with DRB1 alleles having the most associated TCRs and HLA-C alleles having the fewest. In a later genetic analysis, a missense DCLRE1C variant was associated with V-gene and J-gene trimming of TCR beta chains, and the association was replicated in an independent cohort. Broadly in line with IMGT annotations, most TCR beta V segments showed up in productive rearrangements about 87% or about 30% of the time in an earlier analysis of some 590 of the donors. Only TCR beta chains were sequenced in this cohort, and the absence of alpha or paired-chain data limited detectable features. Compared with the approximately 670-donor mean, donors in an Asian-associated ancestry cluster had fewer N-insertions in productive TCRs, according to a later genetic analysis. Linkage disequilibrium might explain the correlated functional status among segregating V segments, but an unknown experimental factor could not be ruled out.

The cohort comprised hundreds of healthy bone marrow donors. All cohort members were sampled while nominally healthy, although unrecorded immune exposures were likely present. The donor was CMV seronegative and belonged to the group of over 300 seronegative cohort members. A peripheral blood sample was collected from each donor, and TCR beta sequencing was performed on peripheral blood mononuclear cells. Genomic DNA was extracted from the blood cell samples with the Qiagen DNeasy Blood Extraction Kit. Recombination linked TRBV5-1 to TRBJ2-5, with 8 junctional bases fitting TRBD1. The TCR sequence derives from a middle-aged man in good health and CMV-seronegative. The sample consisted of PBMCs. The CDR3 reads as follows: CASSPGTGAFLGTQYF. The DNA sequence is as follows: TGCGCCAGCAGCCCTGGGACAGGAGCTTTCTTGGGGACCCAGTACTTC.